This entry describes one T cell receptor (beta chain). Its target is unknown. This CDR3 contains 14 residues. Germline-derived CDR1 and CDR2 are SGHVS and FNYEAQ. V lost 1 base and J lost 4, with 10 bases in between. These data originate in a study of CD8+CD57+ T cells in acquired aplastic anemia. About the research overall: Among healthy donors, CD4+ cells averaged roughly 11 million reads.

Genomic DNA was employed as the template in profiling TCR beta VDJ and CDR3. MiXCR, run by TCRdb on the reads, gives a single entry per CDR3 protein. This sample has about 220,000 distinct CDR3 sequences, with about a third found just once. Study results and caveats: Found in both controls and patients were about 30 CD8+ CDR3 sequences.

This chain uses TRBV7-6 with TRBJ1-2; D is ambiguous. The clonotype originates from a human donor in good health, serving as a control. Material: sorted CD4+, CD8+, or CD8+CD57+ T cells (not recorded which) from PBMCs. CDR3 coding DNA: TGTGCCAGCAGCTTAGAACCAGGCCGCTATGGCTACACCTTC. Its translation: CASSLEPGRYGYTF. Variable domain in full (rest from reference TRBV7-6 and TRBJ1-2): GAGVSQSPRYKVTKRGQDVALRCDPISGHVSLYWYRQALGQGPEFLTYFNYEAQQDKSGLPNDRFSAERPEGSISTLTIQRTEQRDSAMYRCASSLEPGRYGYTFGSGTRLTVV.